This T cell receptor (beta chain) was documented in a study of CD8 T cells in ankylosing spondylitis. MiXCR, run by TCRdb on the 5' RACE reads, gives a single entry per CDR3 protein. The sample carries roughly 300,000 distinct CDR3 sequences, 6.5% to 10% recorded once. Note on this clonotype: What it binds is unknown.

Overall study findings and caveats: Earlier reports found some motif variants in synovial fluid and blood in reactive arthritis. Apparently characteristic of ankylosing spondylitis blood was a TCR beta motif (about 8 highly homologous variants). Clones tied to disease were said to be significantly enriched in matched ankylosing spondylitis synovial fluid. Researchers report that disease-linked clones proved CD8+ and relatively rare in peripheral blood.

V lost 5 bases to trimming and J lost 0 bases, with 6 bases between them. Germline-derived CDR1 and CDR2 are SGHRS and YFSETQ. This CDR3 contains 13 residues. The TCR comes from a male donor with ankylosing spondylitis. Sequencing was performed on blood, either unsorted or a sorted T cell fraction (not recorded which). The chain carries TRBV5-1 and TRBJ2-1; D call uncertain. The CDR3 DNA reads as TGCGCCAGCAGGGACGACTCCTACAATGAGCAGTTCTTC. Residues: CASRDDSYNEQFF.